This TCR beta chain was identified during a study of CD4 and CD8 cells across lung adenocarcinoma regions. Germline lookup yields CDR1 SGHTA and CDR2 FQGNSA. The CDR3 covers 15 residues. Details on this clonotype: Relative to the germline gene, one junction end is altered; a read error may explain this.

MiXCR, run by TCRdb on the PCR reads, gives a single entry per CDR3 protein. The repertoire has several thousand distinct CDR3 sequences, under 50% of them found once; the top ten carry over 95%. Localized lung adenocarcinoma, a non-small cell lung cancer, affected the donors. Sequencing input: CD8+ T cells from the center of a lung tumor. The receptor was isolated from a male donor with lung adenocarcinoma. The CD4 and CD8 labels of this study may be unreliable. This chain links TRBV7-2 with TRBJ2-4, with D tentatively TRBD2 (6 bases). CDR3 sequence: CGRGSGPSAKNTQYF. Here the CDR3 DNA reads TGTGGCCGCGGCTCGGGGCCTAGCGCCAAAAATACTCAGTATTTC.